Following are 28 T cell receptor beta chains from one sample sequenced in a study of OX40 agonist ivuxolimab in advanced cancers. Sequenced by immunoSEQ multiplex PCR; TCRdb stores in-frame clones only, minus some. The table lists tens of thousands of clones, nearly 90% of them singletons. The sample consisted of CD4+ or CD8+ T cells sorted from blood, taken in a trial of the OX40 agonist ivuxolimab. The receptors were sampled from an adult with an advanced solid tumor such as melanoma, head and neck, liver or kidney cancer.

The rearrangement links TRBV13 to TRBJ1-1; D gene unclear. From germline, CDR1 is PRHDT and CDR2 FYEKMQ (reference sequence). The V end lost 0 bases, the J end lost 11 bases, and 13 bases lay between the germline ends. The CDR3 runs 13 residues. The CDR3 region has the DNA TGTGCCAGCAGCTTAGGAGGCCACGCTCCGGCTTTCTTT. The encoded protein is CASSLGGHAPAFF. The whole variable domain, filled in from reference TRBV13 and TRBJ1-1, reads AAGVIQSPRHLIKEKRETATLKCYPIPRHDTVYWYQQGPGQDPQFLISFYEKMQSDKGSIPDRFSAQQFSDYHSELNMSSLELGDSALYFCASSLGGHAPAFFGQGTRLTVV.

V is TRBV6-1 and J is TRBJ2-7; perhaps TRBD2 as D (6 bases). Germline values: CDR1 MNHNS, CDR2 SASEGT. The germline V and J ends were trimmed by 2 bases and 3 bases, with 17 bases remaining between them. The CDR3 covers 16 residues. CDR3 amino acids: CASSESGLSGYYEQYF. The DNA for the CDR3 is TGTGCCAGCAGTGAATCCGGACTAAGCGGATACTACGAGCAGTACTTC.

The chain employs TRBV15 and TRBJ2-5; 7 nucleotides align to TRBD1. V lost 5 bases, J lost 0 bases, and 9 bases stayed unmatched. The CDR3 sequence is 16 residues long. Germline-derived CDR1 and CDR2 are LNHNV and YYDKDF (reference sequence). This CDR3 is CATSRYLQGHQETQYF. The CDR3 region has the DNA TGTGCCACCAGCCGCTACTTACAGGGGCACCAAGAGACCCAGTACTTC.

The V call is TRBV7-8, the J call TRBJ2-7; 14 bases are shared with TRBD2. Germline CDR1 is SGHVS and CDR2 is FQNEAQ. This CDR3 is built from 16 residues. J gave up 3 bases and V 3 bases, and 4 bases lay outside the gene matches. Here the CDR3 DNA reads TGTGCCAGCAGCTTTAGACTAGCGGGAGGGATCTACGAGCAGTACGTC. Translated: CASSFRLAGGIYEQYV.

This clone was detected once. This chain connects TRBV27 to TRBJ2-1; 9 bases are shared with TRBD1. The germline CDR1 and CDR2 sequences are MNHEY and SMNVEV (reference sequence). V lost 10 bases to trimming and J lost 6 bases; unmatched junction nucleotides: 16. The CDR3 has 16 amino acids. The CDR3 protein is CATAKGWTGVFNEQFF. Here the CDR3 DNA reads TGTGCCACCGCTAAAGGTTGGACAGGGGTGTTCAATGAGCAGTTCTTC.

The chain is built from TRBV29-1 and TRBJ2-2, with D perhaps given as TRBD1 or TRBD2 (5 bases each). Trimming removed 7 bases at V and 4 bases at J, with 22 bases between. The CDR3 loop spans 16 amino acids. Germline CDR1 is SQVTM and CDR2 is ANQGSEA. In DNA form, the CDR3 reads TGCAGCGCGTCCGGGACGCCCGAGACCCCCACCGGGGAGCTGTTTTTT. Residues: CSASGTPETPTGELFF.

This clone has more than one count but fewer than ten. V and J are TRBV4-1 and TRBJ1-3, with D uncertain. V lost 2 bases and J lost 0, with 8 bases in between. The V gene's germline CDR1 is MGHRA and CDR2 YSYEKL. This CDR3 contains 15 residues. This chain's CDR3 is CASSQSLNSGNTIYF. CDR3 bases: TGCGCCAGCAGCCAATCCCTAAACTCTGGAAACACCATATATTTT.

This sequence joins TRBV27 and TRBJ2-1; 16 bases are a match to TRBD2. Germline assignment: CDR1 MNHEY and CDR2 SMNVEV (reference sequence). CDR3 length: 18 residues. The ends lost 4 bases at V and 3 bases at J; junction bases unmatched: 6. CDR3 residues: CASSSGLAGGPGYNEQFF. Here the CDR3 DNA reads TGTGCCAGCAGTTCGGGACTAGCGGGAGGGCCGGGCTACAATGAGCAGTTCTTC.

This chain connects TRBV9 to TRBJ2-1; 12 nucleotides agree with TRBD2. Germline CDR1 and CDR2: SGDLS and YYNGEE. Losses at the gene ends were 4 bases for V and 10 bases for J; bases not matched to a gene: 6. The CDR3 is 14 amino acids. CDR3 protein: CASSTGLAGREQFF. CDR3 sequence (DNA): TGTGCCAGCAGCACGGGACTAGCGGGCCGGGAGCAGTTCTTC.

The chain links TRBV29-1 to TRBJ2-5, with 12 bases aligning to TRBD2. V shed 6 bases, J shed 4 bases, and the junction held 12 bases outside the gene matches. Looked up from germline, CDR1 is SQVTM and CDR2 is ANQGSEA. The CDR3 has 16 amino acids. The CDR3 is CSVPVGATSGRETQYF. CDR3 nucleotides: TGCAGCGTCCCGGTAGGGGCGACTAGCGGGAGAGAGACCCAGTACTTC.

The J gene is TRBJ2-5, the V gene TRBV7-3; 8 positions match TRBD2. The CDR3 length is 15 residues. J was trimmed by 2 bases and V by 2 bases; bases with no gene match: 4. Germline V gene sequence: CDR1 SGHTA, CDR2 FQGTGA. The CDR3 here is CASSLALAEQETQYF. In nucleotides, the CDR3 is TGTGCCAGCAGCTTAGCACTAGCGGAACAAGAGACCCAGTACTTC. Combining the CDR3 with reference TRBV7-3 and TRBJ2-5 gives the whole variable domain GAGVSQTPSNKVTEKGKYVELRCDPISGHTALYWYRQSLGQGPEFLIYFQGTGAADDSGLPNDRFFAVRPEGSVSTLKIQRTERGDSAVYLCASSLALAEQETQYFGPGTRLLVL.

The chain combines TRBV30 with TRBJ1-1, with 7 bases fitting TRBD1. This CDR3 has 13 residues. Germline CDR1 reads GTSNPN; CDR2 reads SVGIG (reference sequence). The V gene end was trimmed by 5 bases and the J gene end by 4 bases; junction bases not matched to a gene: 7. CDR3 residues: CAWDRVRSTEAFF. For the CDR3, the DNA is TGTGCCTGGGACAGGGTGAGATCCACTGAAGCTTTCTTT.

The V call is TRBV6-4, the J call TRBJ2-1; 13 bases agree with TRBD2. J was trimmed by 7 bases and V by 0 bases; bases with no gene match: 3. The CDR3 length is 16 residues. Germline V gene lookup returns CDR1 MRHNA and CDR2 SNTAGT. CDR3 sequence: CASSDSGTSGINEQFF. The CDR3 region has the DNA TGTGCCAGCAGTGACTCAGGGACTAGCGGGATTAATGAGCAGTTCTTC.

This clone occurred once. The rearrangement joins TRBV2 to TRBJ2-7, with D perhaps matching TRBD1 or TRBD2 (6 bases each). V lost 7 bases and J 4 bases, leaving 17 bases between the germline ends. The CDR3 is 14 amino acids. CDR1 and CDR2 (germline): SNHLY, FYNNEI. DNA of the CDR3: TGTGCCAGCAAGTCGGGGGCCGTTACTTACGAGCAGTACTTC. It codes for CASKSGAVTYEQYF.

This chain connects TRBV5-6 to TRBJ1-4, with D hard to call. CDR1 is SGHDT and CDR2 is YYEEEE in the germline V gene. The ends were cut back, 0 bases at V and 0 bases at J, with 3 bases in the middle. This CDR3 comprises 14 residues. CDR3 protein: CASSLGTTNEKLFF. The CDR3 DNA is TGTGCCAGCAGCTTGGGGACAACTAATGAAAAACTGTTTTTT.

The chain uses TRBV6-1 and TRBJ1-2; 8 nucleotides align to TRBD1. Germline V gene data show CDR1 as MNHNS and CDR2 as SASEGT. V gave up 5 bases and J gave up 4 bases; unmatched junction bases: 6. This CDR3 has 14 amino acids. The CDR3 sequence is CASSPRGPGYGYTF. Here the CDR3 DNA reads TGTGCCAGCAGTCCCAGGGGGCCTGGCTATGGCTACACCTTC.

This clone showed up just a few times. The CDR3 loop reads CASSQDQETGTETQYF. DNA for the CDR3: TGTGCCAGCAGCCAAGATCAGGAGACAGGCACAGAGACCCAGTACTTC. V and J are TRBV4-2 and TRBJ2-5, with D maybe TRBD1 (6 bases). Trimming removed 0 bases from V and 4 bases from J, with 15 bases in between. The CDR3 is made up of 16 amino acids. Looked up from germline, CDR1 is LGHNA and CDR2 is YNFKEQ.

The V gene is TRBV7-9, the J gene TRBJ2-5, with D tentatively TRBD1 (6 bases). Trimming removed 1 base from V and 4 bases from J, with 10 bases in between. The CDR3 is made up of 14 amino acids. CDR1 and CDR2 from the germline V gene are SEHNR and FQNEAQ (reference sequence). In DNA, the CDR3 is TGTGCCAGCAGCTTAGAGGCAGGGGTAGAGACCCAGTACTTC. As protein: CASSLEAGVETQYF.

For the CDR3, the DNA is TGTGCCAGCAGTTTACTAGGGGGGGGCACTGAAGCTTTCTTT. This encodes CASSLLGGGTEAFF. V gene TRBV27 combines with J gene TRBJ1-1; D might be TRBD1 (6 bases). The V gene lost 2 bases and the J gene lost 4 bases, with 11 bases spanning the gap. The CDR3 totals 14 residues. CDR1 is MNHEY and CDR2 is SMNVEV in the germline V gene (reference sequence).

Written as DNA, the CDR3 is TGTGCCAGCAGCTTGGGGCCCCCGGTTTGGCGGCACGAGCAGTACGTC. Encoded protein: CASSLGPPVWRHEQYV. This rearrangement joins TRBV5-5 to TRBJ2-7, with D unclear. V was cut by 0 bases and J by 5 bases, with 18 bases left in between. This CDR3 contains 16 residues. Germline CDR1 is SGHKS and CDR2 is YYEKEE (reference sequence).

The chain joins TRBV5-1 to TRBJ2-5; D might be TRBD2 (5 bases). The J call is uncertain, as TRBJ2-7 better fits the DNA end. The CDR3 extends over 12 amino acids. Germline V lookup: CDR1 SGHRS, CDR2 YFSETQ. The CDR3 reads CALRDPSYEQYF. CDR3 DNA: TGCGCCCTCCGGGATCCGTCCTACGAGCAGTACTTC.

The J gene is TRBJ2-3, the V gene TRBV27, with 9 bases fitting TRBD2. The V segment lost 5 bases and the J segment 5 bases; nucleotides outside the gene matches: 17. CDR1 is MNHEY and CDR2 is SMNVEV in the germline V gene (reference sequence). This CDR3 is 18 amino acids long. This CDR3 reads CASSLAPSGRPSGDTQYF. The CDR3 DNA sequence: TGTGCCAGCAGTCTCGCCCCAAGCGGGAGGCCCTCCGGAGATACGCAGTATTTT.

This clone has a single count. The chain has TRBV4-1 and TRBJ2-7; D may correspond to TRBD1 or TRBD2 (5 bases each). Trimming removed 4 bases at V and 6 bases at J, with 13 bases between. The CDR3 is made up of 13 amino acids. CDR1 and CDR2 from the germline V gene are MGHRA and YSYEKL. The CDR3 here is CASSPGPTGEQYF. CDR3 in DNA: TGCGCCAGCAGCCCGGGACCGACGGGCGAGCAGTACTTC.

This clone was detected only once. The chain links TRBV10-3 to TRBJ2-3, with 7 bases fitting TRBD2. The junction had 15 bases not matched to a gene; V was cut back by 0 bases and J by 0 bases. Germline CDR1 reads ENHRY; CDR2 reads SYGVKD. The CDR3 covers 20 residues. The DNA for the CDR3 is TGTGCCATCAGTGAGTCGCGGGCGAGTACTAGCGCCTATAGCACAGATACGCAGTATTTT. Protein sequence: CAISESRASTSAYSTDTQYF.

The chain is built from TRBV7-3 and TRBJ2-1; D not resolved. V lost 4 bases to trimming and J lost 5 bases, with 9 bases between them. The CDR3 is 13 amino acids. The V gene's germline CDR1 is SGHTA and CDR2 FQGTGA. CDR3 amino acids: CASSSRPHNEQFF. The DNA for the CDR3 is TGTGCCAGCAGCTCCCGCCCGCACAATGAGCAGTTCTTC. The whole variable domain, filled in from reference TRBV7-3 and TRBJ2-1, reads GAGVSQTPSNKVTEKGKYVELRCDPISGHTALYWYRQSLGQGPEFLIYFQGTGAADDSGLPNDRFFAVRPEGSVSTLKIQRTERGDSAVYLCASSSRPHNEQFFGPGTRLTVL.

V and J are TRBV7-8 and TRBJ2-3; 7 bases are shared with TRBD2. CDR1 is SGHVS, CDR2 FQNEAQ, per germline. J gave up 1 base and V 2 bases, and 0 bases lay outside the gene matches. This CDR3 has 14 residues. CDR3: CASSLSGGTDTQYF. The DNA for the CDR3 is TGTGCCAGCAGCTTAAGCGGGGGCACAGATACGCAGTATTTT.

V gene TRBV15 combines with J gene TRBJ1-5; TRBD1 matches 10 bases. Per the germline V gene, CDR1 is LNHNV and CDR2 is YYDKDF (reference sequence). V lost 1 base, J lost 8 bases, and 14 bases stayed unmatched. The CDR3 is 18 amino acids. This CDR3 is CATSRATGTGDSVKPQHF. CDR3 DNA sequence: TGTGCCACCAGCAGAGCTACCGGGACAGGGGACTCGGTAAAGCCCCAGCATTTT.

The rearrangement joins TRBV4-1 to TRBJ2-1; 7 bases align to TRBD1. Trimming took 9 bases from V and 0 from J; bases not matched to a gene: 8. Germline V lookup: CDR1 MGHRA, CDR2 YSYEKL. The CDR3 sequence is 15 residues long. Here the CDR3 reads CASSRGRSSYNEQFF. The DNA of the CDR3 is TGCGCCAGTTCGAGGGGGCGAAGCTCCTACAATGAGCAGTTCTTC.